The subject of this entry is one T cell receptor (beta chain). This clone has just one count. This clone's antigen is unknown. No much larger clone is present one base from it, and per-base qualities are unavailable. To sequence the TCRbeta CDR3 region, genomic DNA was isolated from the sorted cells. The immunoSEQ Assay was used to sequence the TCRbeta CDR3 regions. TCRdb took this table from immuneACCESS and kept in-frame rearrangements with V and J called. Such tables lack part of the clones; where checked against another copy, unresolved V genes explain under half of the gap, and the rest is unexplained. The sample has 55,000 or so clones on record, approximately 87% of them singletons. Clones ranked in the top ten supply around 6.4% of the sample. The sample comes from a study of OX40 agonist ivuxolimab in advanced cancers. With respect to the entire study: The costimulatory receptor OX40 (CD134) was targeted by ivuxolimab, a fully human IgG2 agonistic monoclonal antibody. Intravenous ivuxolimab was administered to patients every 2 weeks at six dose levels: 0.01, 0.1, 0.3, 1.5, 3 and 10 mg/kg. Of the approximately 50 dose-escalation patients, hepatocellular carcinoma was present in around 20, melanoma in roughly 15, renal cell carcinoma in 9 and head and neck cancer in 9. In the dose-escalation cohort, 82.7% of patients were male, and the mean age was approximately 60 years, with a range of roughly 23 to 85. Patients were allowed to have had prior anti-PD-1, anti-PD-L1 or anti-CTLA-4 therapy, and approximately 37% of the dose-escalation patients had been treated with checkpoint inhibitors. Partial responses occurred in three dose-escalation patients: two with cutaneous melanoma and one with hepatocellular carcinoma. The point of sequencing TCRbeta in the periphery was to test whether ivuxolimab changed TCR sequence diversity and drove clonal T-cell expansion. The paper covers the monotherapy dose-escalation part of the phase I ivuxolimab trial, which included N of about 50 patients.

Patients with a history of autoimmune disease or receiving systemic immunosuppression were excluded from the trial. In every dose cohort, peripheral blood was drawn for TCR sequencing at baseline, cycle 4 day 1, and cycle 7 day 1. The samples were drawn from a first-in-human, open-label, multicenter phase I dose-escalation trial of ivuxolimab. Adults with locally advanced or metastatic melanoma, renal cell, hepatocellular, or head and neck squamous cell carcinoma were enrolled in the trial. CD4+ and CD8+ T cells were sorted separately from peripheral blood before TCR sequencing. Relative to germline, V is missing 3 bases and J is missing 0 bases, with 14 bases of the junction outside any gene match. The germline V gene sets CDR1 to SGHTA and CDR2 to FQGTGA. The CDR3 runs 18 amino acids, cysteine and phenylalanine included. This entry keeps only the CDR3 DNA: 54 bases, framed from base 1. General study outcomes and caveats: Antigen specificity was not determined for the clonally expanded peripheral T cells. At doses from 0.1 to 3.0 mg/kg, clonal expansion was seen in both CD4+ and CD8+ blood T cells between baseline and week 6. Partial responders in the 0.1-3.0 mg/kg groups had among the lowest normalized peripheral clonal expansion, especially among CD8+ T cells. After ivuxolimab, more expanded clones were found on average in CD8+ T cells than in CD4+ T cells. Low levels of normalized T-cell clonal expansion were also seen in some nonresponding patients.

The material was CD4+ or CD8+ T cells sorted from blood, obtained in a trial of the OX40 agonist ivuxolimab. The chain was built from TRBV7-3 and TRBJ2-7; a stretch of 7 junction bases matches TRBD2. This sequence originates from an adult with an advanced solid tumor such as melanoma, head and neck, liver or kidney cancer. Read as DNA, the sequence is TGTGCCAGCAGCTTCGGAGCGTGGAGCGGGGACGACTCCTACGAGCAGTACTTC. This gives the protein CASSFGAWSGDDSYEQYF.